This T cell receptor beta chain derives from a study of beta chain features in type 1 diabetes. Study observations and caveats: In type 1 diabetes patients, VDJ junctions had fewer insertions; deletions at these junctions were more frequent. All four CD4+ subsets of Type 1 diabetes patients contained TCRB CDR3s that were moderately but significantly shorter.

The germline gives CDR1 SGHAT, CDR2 FQDESV (reference sequence). The CDR3 covers 13 residues. V shed 5 bases and J shed 9 bases, with 16 bases lying between them. Expressed TCRB transcripts were sequenced because the isolated RNA had all been reverse transcribed beforehand. Clones were read by immunoSEQ multiplex PCR, and TCRdb kept only the in-frame ones, dropping some. Of 110,000 to 150,000 clones in the sample, nearly 9.5% were seen once. This clone was detected a few times. Its specificity is not known. The rearrangement uses TRBV11-1 and TRBJ1-2; TRBD1 is a possible D gene (6 bases). Sequencing was performed on central memory CD4+ T cells from blood. The source is a man younger than 35 in good health. The CDR3 region has the DNA TGTGCCAGCAGCCTAGGGCAGGGGCGTCGCTACACCTTC. The encoded protein is CASSLGQGRRYTF.